These T cell receptor beta chains were read from a single sample in a study of long-term antiretroviral therapy in people with HIV. Here immunoSEQ multiplex PCR was the method, and the copy in TCRdb shows in-frame clones only, minus some. The sample consists of about 40,000 clones, 85% to 90% of them appearing once. This material consisted of unsorted PBMCs, taken 1.2 years after starting antiretroviral therapy. The source of these receptors is a woman between 45 and 65 years old with HIV. Each CDR3 is given without its conserved first and last residue. D genes are given only for firm matches. Rows may omit the clone size; those that give it use once, few, many or a size class.

abundance: NA; v_gene: TRBV4-2; d_gene: NA; CDR3aa: ASSQDSVDSNEKLF
abundance: NA; v_gene: TRBV5-1; d_gene: TRBD2; CDR3aa: ASSLVRGELGTGANVLT
abundance: once; v_gene: TRBV9; d_gene: NA; CDR3aa: ASTLGTNTGELF
abundance: once; v_gene: TRBV5-1; d_gene: NA; CDR3aa: ASRWATGNTEAF
abundance: NA; v_gene: TRBV5-4; d_gene: TRBD1; CDR3aa: ASSPRTGSNSPLH
abundance: NA; v_gene: TRBV7-6; d_gene: NA; CDR3aa: ASSPNINRGGTHEQY
abundance: NA; v_gene: TRBV27; d_gene: NA; CDR3aa: ASPGSPPAQH
abundance: NA; v_gene: TRBV10-3; d_gene: NA; CDR3aa: AISAISYEQY
abundance: NA; v_gene: TRBV11-2; d_gene: TRBD2; CDR3aa: ASSLGQRDTETQY
abundance: NA; v_gene: TRBV2; d_gene: TRBD1; CDR3aa: ASSDATGGNEKLF
abundance: NA; v_gene: TRBV27; d_gene: NA; CDR3aa: ASSLPRLIDRGNEQF
abundance: NA; v_gene: TRBV19; d_gene: NA; CDR3aa: ASSIMAPGPAVSQPQH
abundance: NA; v_gene: TRBV5-1; d_gene: TRBD1; CDR3aa: ASGSTDRANEKLF
abundance: few; v_gene: TRBV19; d_gene: TRBD1; CDR3aa: ASNLPTGMGSPLH
abundance: NA; v_gene: TRBV6-1; d_gene: NA; CDR3aa: ASSRTASEGNTIY
abundance: NA; v_gene: TRBV7-3; d_gene: NA; CDR3aa: ASSLSGGSSYEQY
abundance: NA; v_gene: TRBV4-1; d_gene: NA; CDR3aa: ASSQDLARNIQY
abundance: NA; v_gene: TRBV5-6; d_gene: TRBD2; CDR3aa: ASNRGIAGAYEQY
abundance: NA; v_gene: TRBV19; d_gene: TRBD1; CDR3aa: ASRGTETSPLH
abundance: NA; v_gene: TRBV6-5; d_gene: NA; CDR3aa: ASSYRRETQY
abundance: once; v_gene: TRBV5-8; d_gene: TRBD1; CDR3aa: ASSYPGTGRPGYT
abundance: NA; v_gene: TRBV11-2; d_gene: NA; CDR3aa: ASSSLVRAKNTEAF
abundance: NA; v_gene: TRBV6-6; d_gene: TRBD1; CDR3aa: ASSTPGTGSSTRD
abundance: NA; v_gene: TRBV4-3; d_gene: TRBD1; CDR3aa: ASSRSTGANTGELF
abundance: NA; v_gene: TRBV6-6; d_gene: TRBD2; CDR3aa: ASRLLAGGELF
abundance: NA; v_gene: TRBV4-1; d_gene: TRBD1; CDR3aa: ASSQVPTGLYEQY
abundance: NA; v_gene: TRBV9; d_gene: NA; CDR3aa: ASNRGIAENTEAF
abundance: NA; v_gene: TRBV5-6; d_gene: TRBD1; CDR3aa: ASSLLRQGDKTSYEQY
abundance: once; v_gene: TRBV7-3; d_gene: TRBD1; CDR3aa: ASSTGQGADTQY
abundance: NA; v_gene: TRBV5-6; d_gene: TRBD1; CDR3aa: ASSRGLGQPQH
abundance: NA; v_gene: TRBV5-4; d_gene: NA; CDR3aa: ASSFHPRAGGKLF
abundance: NA; v_gene: TRBV2; d_gene: TRBD1; CDR3aa: ASSVEGQGSSYEQY